The 30 T cell receptor beta chains listed next were all sequenced from one sample in a study of blood T cell repertoires in COVID-19. The table came from immunoSEQ multiplex PCR; TCRdb's copy has only in-frame clones and leaves some out. The repertoire includes over 120,000 clones, 81% of them detected once, and around 8.8% sits in the top ten. Sequences were obtained from peripheral blood. The receptors originated from a human donor in a cohort sampled during active COVID-19.

This chain links TRBV28 with TRBJ2-7, with 11 nucleotides matching TRBD1. Germline V gene lookup returns CDR1 MDHEN and CDR2 SYDVKM. This CDR3 is built from 14 residues. The junction had 2 bases not matched to a gene; V was cut back by 5 bases and J by 2 bases. In nucleotides, the CDR3 is TGTGCCAGCAGTCCGGGACAGGGGGCCTACGAGCAGTACTTC. Protein: CASSPGQGAYEQYF. The full variable domain, in which reference TRBV28 and TRBJ2-7 provide the parts outside the CDR3, is DVKVTQSSRYLVKRTGEKVFLECVQDMDHENMFWYRQDPGLGLRLIYFSYDVKMKEKGDIPEGYSVSREKKERFSLILESASTNQTSMYLCASSPGQGAYEQYFGPGTRLTVT.

This sequence joins TRBV12-3 or TRBV12-4 and TRBJ2-2; D not certain. This CDR3 contains 12 residues. V was clipped by 5 bases and J by 7 bases, with 8 bases between them. The CDR3 DNA follows: TGTGCCAGCAGTCCATTCATCGGGGAGCTGTTTTTT. Its translation is CASSPFIGELFF.

The J gene is TRBJ2-1, the V gene TRBV5-1, with D hard to call. The CDR3 has 15 amino acids. V lost 2 bases and J 4 bases, leaving 13 bases between the germline ends. Germline V gene sequence: CDR1 SGHRS, CDR2 YFSETQ. DNA of the CDR3: TGCGCCAGCAGCTTCTCCCTTGAGACATACAATGAGCAGTTCTTC. It is translated as CASSFSLETYNEQFF.

The V call is TRBV5-4, the J call TRBJ1-2; TRBD1 is a possible D gene (6 bases). This CDR3 contains 13 residues. V was shortened by 4 bases and J by 6 bases, with 13 bases between the two germline ends. The V gene's germline CDR1 is SGHNT and CDR2 YYREEE (reference sequence). The CDR3 bases are TGTGCCAGCAGCACCCAGGGGTTTAATGGCTACACCTTC. Amino acids: CASSTQGFNGYTF.

V and J are TRBV6-2 or TRBV6-3 and TRBJ2-3, with D perhaps matching TRBD2 (5 bases). With 5 bases removed from V and 2 bases from J, the gap between germline ends came to 11 bases. The CDR3 sequence is 14 residues long. From germline, CDR1 is MNHEY and CDR2 SVGEGT. CDR3 protein: CASSGLSFTDTQYF. The CDR3 nucleotides are TGTGCCAGCAGTGGACTTTCTTTCACAGATACGCAGTATTTT.

The chain is built from TRBV11-3 and TRBJ2-7; D is perhaps TRBD2 (6 bases). Trimming left V 3 bases short and J 2 bases short, with 8 bases between. CDR3 length equals 13 residues. In germline, CDR1 is SGHNT, CDR2 YENEEA. The CDR3 region has the DNA TGTGCCAGCAGCTTTGGACTAACCTACGAGCAGTACTTC. Its protein product is CASSFGLTYEQYF.

The CDR3 DNA sequence: TGTGCCAGCAGCTTAGTCGGACTAGCGGGAGTTGAGCAGTTCTTC. Amino acid sequence: CASSLVGLAGVEQFF. The gene calls are TRBV7-2 and TRBJ2-1, with 13 bases identical to TRBD2. Germline loops: CDR1 SGHTA, CDR2 FQGNSA. J lost 9 bases, V lost 1 base, and 3 bases had no gene match. CDR3 length: 15 residues.

This clone has only a few counts. The J gene is TRBJ2-4, the V gene TRBV20-1; D might be TRBD2 (7 bases). Trimming stripped 3 bases from V and 0 bases from J, with 21 bases between. This CDR3 is built from 18 residues. The germline V gene has CDR1 DFQATT and CDR2 SNEGSKA (reference sequence). CDR3 DNA: TGCAGTGCTAGTGTCTCAACTGGGGGGGCGAAAGCCAAAAACATTCAGTACTTC. The encoded protein is CSASVSTGGAKAKNIQYF.

This clone was observed a few times. The V and J genes are TRBV7-9 and TRBJ2-7, with TRBD2 matching over 7 bases. The CDR3 runs to 15 residues. With V trimmed by 2 bases and J by 0 bases, 4 bases remained unmatched. CDR1 SEHNR and CDR2 FQNEAQ come from the germline V gene (reference sequence). This CDR3 reads CASSLRGGSSYEQYF. CDR3 nucleotides: TGTGCCAGCAGCTTACGCGGGGGAAGCTCCTACGAGCAGTACTTC. The full variable domain, completed using reference TRBV7-9 and TRBJ2-7, is DTGVSQNPRHKITKRGQNVTFRCDPISEHNRLYWYRQTLGQGPEFLTYFQNEAQLEKSRLLSDRFSAERPKGSFSTLEIQRTEQGDSAMYLCASSLRGGSSYEQYFGPGTRLTVT.

The chain carries TRBV28 and TRBJ2-1; 8 positions match TRBD2. Germline V gene data show CDR1 as MDHEN and CDR2 as SYDVKM. The CDR3 sequence is 14 residues long. Losses at the gene ends were 7 bases for V and 3 bases for J; bases not matched to a gene: 5. The chain's CDR3 is CASILSGDYNEQFF. The CDR3, as DNA: TGTGCCAGCATCCTTAGCGGGGACTACAATGAGCAGTTCTTC.

The rearrangement joins TRBV29-1 to TRBJ2-3; weak D call: TRBD2 (6 bases). V gave up 3 bases and J gave up 5 bases, with 12 bases separating them. The CDR3 is 13 amino acids. Germline CDR1 SQVTM, CDR2 ANQGSEA. The CDR3, as DNA: TGCAGCGTTGAGGGACTCCTTCTAGATACGCAGTATTTT. Encoded protein: CSVEGLLLDTQYF.

In its sample, this clone was seen once. The chain links TRBV4-1 to TRBJ1-1; D unresolved. The CDR3 is 14 residues long. Germline V gives CDR1 MGHRA, CDR2 YSYEKL. Trimming removed 6 bases at V and 1 base at J, with 12 bases between. CDR3 sequence: CASRHPLRNTEAFF. As DNA, the CDR3 is TGCGCCAGCAGGCACCCCCTGAGGAACACTGAAGCTTTCTTT.

The gene calls are TRBV11-1 and TRBJ2-1; TRBD1 is a possible D gene (6 bases). This CDR3 has 15 amino acids. CDR1 SGHAT and CDR2 FQDESV come from the germline V gene (reference sequence). Trimming removed 2 bases from V and 8 bases from J, with 16 bases in between. The CDR3 reads CASSLQGTKSDEQFF. CDR3 coding DNA: TGTGCCAGCAGCTTACAAGGGACAAAAAGCGATGAGCAGTTCTTC. Looking up the rest from reference TRBV11-1 and TRBJ2-1 gives the full variable domain: EAEVAQSPRYKITEKSQAVAFWCDPISGHATLYWYRQILGQGPELLVQFQDESVVDDSQLPKDRFSAERLKGVDSTLKIQPAELGDSAMYLCASSLQGTKSDEQFFGPGTRLTVL.

The rearrangement uses TRBV18 and TRBJ2-5, with D possibly TRBD1 on 6 matching bases. The CDR3 is 14 residues long. V lost 0 bases and J lost 5, with 10 bases in between. Germline V CDR1 and CDR2: KGHSH, LQKENI. Written as DNA, the CDR3 is TGTGCCAGCTCACCACCGGGGGCTTGGGAGACCCAGTACTTC. Amino acid sequence: CASSPPGAWETQYF.

V gene TRBV9 combines with J gene TRBJ2-7; 9 nucleotides line up with TRBD2. CDR1 and CDR2 from the germline V gene are SGDLS and YYNGEE. Germline trimming cut 0 bases from V and 4 bases from J; bases unmatched to any gene: 5. The CDR3 has 15 residues. In DNA, the CDR3 is TGTGCCAGCAGCGTAGCTAGCGGGGAGACTTACGAGCAGTACTTC. Its translation is CASSVASGETYEQYF.

The chain employs TRBV5-6 and TRBJ1-4; unclear D gene. V dropped 1 base and J dropped 3 bases, with 7 bases sitting between them. The germline V gene has CDR1 SGHDT and CDR2 YYEEEE. The CDR3 sequence is 14 residues long. The CDR3 reads CASSLRRSNEKLFF. CDR3 coding DNA: TGTGCCAGCAGCTTGAGGAGGTCTAATGAAAAACTGTTTTTT.

CDR3 region: CASSRTYEQYF. The DNA for the CDR3 is TGTGCCAGCAGCCGGACATACGAGCAGTACTTC. V is TRBV7-2 and J is TRBJ2-7, with a weak D call TRBD1 (5 bases). Germline lookup yields CDR1 SGHTA and CDR2 FQGNSA. The CDR3 totals 11 residues. The V end was cut by 5 bases, the J end by 4 bases, with 6 bases between.

CDR3 protein: CASSPNTGLFSYEQYF. The DNA for the CDR3 is TGTGCCAGTAGTCCGAACACAGGGTTATTCTCCTACGAGCAGTACTTC. The chain recombines TRBV19 with TRBJ2-7; D possibly corresponds to TRBD1 (6 bases). Trimming took off 5 bases at V and 0 bases at J, with 17 bases between the two ends. The CDR3 sequence is 16 residues long. In germline, CDR1 is LNHDA, CDR2 SQIVND (reference sequence).

V and J are TRBV7-8 and TRBJ2-7; D is uncertain. The CDR3 is made up of 14 amino acids. CDR1 is SGHVS and CDR2 is FQNEAQ in the germline V gene. The ends were cut back, 4 bases at V and 7 bases at J, with 17 bases in the middle. The CDR3, as DNA: TGTGCCAGCAGCTCCTCCGGGTCCCTAAGGGAGCAGTACTTC. It encodes CASSSSGSLREQYF.

The CDR3 loop reads CASSLGTYQETQYF. In DNA, the CDR3 is TGTGCCAGCAGCTTGGGGACATACCAAGAGACCCAGTACTTC. This chain links TRBV7-9 with TRBJ2-5; D is possibly TRBD1 (6 bases). CDR3 length: 14 amino acids. V lost 3 bases and J 0 bases, leaving 8 bases between the germline ends. Germline V gene lookup returns CDR1 SEHNR and CDR2 FQNEAQ (reference sequence).

The rearrangement joins TRBV7-9 to TRBJ1-4; D is undetermined. Germline V lookup: CDR1 SEHNR, CDR2 FQNEAQ (reference sequence). The CDR3 extends over 11 amino acids. Trimming stripped 5 bases from V and 4 bases from J, with 2 bases between. The CDR3 region has the DNA TGTGCCAGCAGCCGTAATGAAAAACTGTTTTTT. It translates to CASSRNEKLFF. Drawing the rest from reference TRBV7-9 and TRBJ1-4, the complete variable domain is DTGVSQNPRHKITKRGQNVTFRCDPISEHNRLYWYRQTLGQGPEFLTYFQNEAQLEKSRLLSDRFSAERPKGSFSTLEIQRTEQGDSAMYLCASSRNEKLFFGSGTQLSVL.

This chain links TRBV28 with TRBJ2-7; 12 bases are shared with TRBD1. After removal of 1 base from V and 5 bases from J, the junction contained 6 bases not matched to a gene. The V gene's germline CDR1 is MDHEN and CDR2 SYDVKM. CDR3 size: 16 residues. Here the CDR3 DNA reads TGTGCCAGCAGTTTATTAGGGACAGGGGGCTCAGACGAGCAGTACTTC. This translates into CASSLLGTGGSDEQYF.

In its sample, this clone was seen a few times. The chain carries TRBV19 and TRBJ2-1, with 10 bases that match TRBD2. CDR1 is LNHDA, CDR2 SQIVND, per germline (reference sequence). CDR3 size: 15 residues. Trimming took 0 bases from V and 4 from J; bases not matched to a gene: 0. The CDR3 loop is CASSIELAGYNEQFF. As DNA, the CDR3 is TGTGCCAGTAGTATAGAACTAGCGGGGTACAATGAGCAGTTCTTC.

The table lists this clone with a count of one. J is TRBJ2-1 and V is TRBV9; D may be TRBD2 (6 bases). The CDR3 length is 17 residues. The V gene lost 4 bases and the J gene lost 4 bases, with 21 bases spanning the gap. From germline, CDR1 is SGDLS and CDR2 YYNGEE. The CDR3 spells CASSPTLNVAVYNEQFF. The CDR3 coding sequence is TGTGCCAGCAGCCCTACTTTAAACGTAGCGGTATACAATGAGCAGTTCTTC.

This rearrangement joins TRBV21-1 to TRBJ1-1; no DNA check was done on the table's D call, TRBD1. TRBV21-1 is marked as a pseudogene. The length of the CDR3 is 16 residues. The CDR3 here is CASSKGSLDRVPEAFF. For the CDR3, the DNA is TGTGCCAGCAGCAAAGGCTCTCTCGACAGGGTCCCTGAAGCTTTCTTT.

The chain employs TRBV28 and TRBJ1-2; 8 bases are shared with TRBD1. Germline assignment: CDR1 MDHEN and CDR2 SYDVKM. The CDR3 is 14 residues long. J lost 4 bases, V lost 5 bases, and 6 bases had no gene match. The CDR3 loop is CASSPGGNGYGYTF. The CDR3 DNA is TGTGCCAGCAGTCCAGGGGGCAATGGCTATGGCTACACCTTC.

This clone has only one observation. Here the CDR3 DNA reads TGTGCCAGCAGCTTAAGACCGTTGGGCGCGGCTAGCGGGAAGTACCAAGAGACCCAGTACTTC. It encodes CASSLRPLGAASGKYQETQYF. The chain joins TRBV7-3 to TRBJ2-5; 9 bases fit TRBD2. Germline assignment: CDR1 SGHTA and CDR2 FQGTGA. The CDR3 contains 21 residues. V lost 1 base, J lost 0 bases, and 18 bases stayed unmatched.

The chain links TRBV5-5 to TRBJ2-3; TRBD2 aligns across 7 bases. Germline lookup yields CDR1 SGHKS and CDR2 YYEKEE (reference sequence). The CDR3 covers 16 residues. Trimming cost V 2 bases and J 5 bases; bases outside gene matches: 11. The CDR3 nucleotides read TGTGCCAGCAGCTTCGCGGGGGACGCGGGTGGAGATACGCAGTATTTT. Translating it yields CASSFAGDAGGDTQYF.

The rearrangement uses TRBV4-3 and TRBJ2-1; 8 bases align to TRBD2. Germline CDR1 and CDR2: LGHNA and YSLEER. The CDR3 totals 15 residues. J lost 5 bases, V lost 0 bases, and 3 bases had no gene match. The CDR3, as DNA: TGCGCCAGCAGCCAAGACGCACTAGCGGACAATGAGCAGTTCTTC. Its protein product is CASSQDALADNEQFF.

The CDR3 is CSASFGGDGLGEKLFF. CDR3 nucleotide sequence: TGCAGTGCTAGTTTCGGGGGTGACGGGTTAGGTGAAAAACTGTTTTTT. The chain joins TRBV20-1 to TRBJ1-4, with TRBD1 as a possible D gene (5 bases). CDR1 DFQATT and CDR2 SNEGSKA come from the germline V gene (reference sequence). The CDR3 runs 16 residues. The ends were cut back, 3 bases at V and 7 bases at J, with 21 bases in the middle.